The 20 T cell receptor beta chains reported below all come from one sample, sequenced in a study of blood T cell repertoires in COVID-19. Produced via immunoSEQ multiplex PCR; TCRdb's table is partial and in-frame only. The table includes about 410,000 clones, about 88% detected once. The specimen was peripheral blood. The receptors here all came from a woman in her 40s with COVID-19, enrolled during active disease.

This chain connects TRBV6-5 to TRBJ1-3; D uncertain. The germline gives CDR1 MNHEY, CDR2 SVGAGI. CDR3 length equals 14 residues. Trimming pared 5 bases from V and 4 bases from J, leaving 12 bases between. The CDR3 sequence is CASSLAGTGNTIYF. The CDR3 DNA sequence: TGTGCCAGCAGTCTGGCGGGCACAGGAAACACCATATATTTT.

V gene TRBV5-1 combines with J gene TRBJ1-3, with TRBD1 matching 7 bases. This CDR3 region has 17 residues. The germline CDR1 and CDR2 sequences are SGHRS and YFSETQ. Trimming at V came to 2 bases and at J to 1 base, leaving 9 bases not matched to a gene. The CDR3 protein is CASSLLKGGLSGNTIYF. The CDR3 coding sequence is TGCGCCAGCAGCTTACTGAAAGGGGGCCTTTCTGGAAACACCATATATTTT. Together with reference TRBV5-1 and TRBJ1-3, the CDR3 gives the full variable domain: KAGVTQTPRYLIKTRGQQVTLSCSPISGHRSVSWYQQTPGQGLQFLFEYFSETQRNKGNFPGRFSGRQFSNSRSEMNVSTLELGDSALYLCASSLLKGGLSGNTIYFGEGSWLTVV.

This clone occurred once. The J gene is TRBJ1-2, the V gene TRBV7-3; perhaps TRBD1 as D (5 bases). Germline V gives CDR1 SGHTA, CDR2 FQGTGA. The CDR3 totals 13 residues. The V and J ends lost 1 base and 8 bases respectively, with 11 bases between them. The CDR3 region is CASSLMQGGGYTF. Here the CDR3 DNA reads TGTGCCAGCAGCTTAATGCAGGGAGGGGGCTACACCTTC.

The V call is TRBV19, the J call TRBJ2-1; 12 nucleotides match TRBD2. Trimming at V came to 6 bases and at J to 6 bases, leaving 15 bases not matched to a gene. Germline-derived CDR1 and CDR2 are LNHDA and SQIVND (reference sequence). The CDR3 totals 18 residues. The DNA for the CDR3 is TGTGCCAGTAGGAGACTAGCGGGGGACACTGCGGGATTCAATGAGCAGTTCTTC. Protein: CASRRLAGDTAGFNEQFF.

The chain has TRBV4-3 and TRBJ1-2, with TRBD1 matching over 11 bases. The CDR3 is 15 amino acids. From germline, CDR1 is LGHNA and CDR2 YSLEER. With 2 bases clipped from V and 7 bases from J, the junction kept 6 bases outside the gene matches. The CDR3 here is CASSQTRTGGFGYTF. In DNA form, the CDR3 reads TGCGCCAGCAGCCAAACACGGACAGGGGGCTTTGGCTACACCTTC.

The chain employs TRBV18 and TRBJ2-5; the match to TRBD2 covers 7 bases. This CDR3 comprises 14 residues. The J segment lost 3 bases and the V segment lost 3 bases, leaving 4 bases of the junction unmatched. Germline lookup yields CDR1 KGHSH and CDR2 LQKENI. The CDR3 here is CASSPLAAKETQYF. CDR3 bases: TGTGCCAGCTCACCGCTAGCGGCCAAAGAGACCCAGTACTTC.

This clone was recorded once. V gene TRBV30 combines with J gene TRBJ1-1; 9 nucleotides line up with TRBD1. There are 14 residues in the CDR3. V gave up 0 bases and J gave up 8 bases; unmatched junction bases: 7. In germline, CDR1 is GTSNPN, CDR2 SVGIG (reference sequence). The CDR3 bases are TGTGCCTGGAGTGTAACCTTCGGACAGGGGGAAGCTTTCTTT. Translated, it gives CAWSVTFGQGEAFF.

This chain joins TRBV19 and TRBJ2-2, with D possibly TRBD2 on 6 matching bases. Germline values: CDR1 LNHDA, CDR2 SQIVND (reference sequence). This CDR3 is built from 16 residues. Trimming stripped 5 bases from V and 0 bases from J, with 13 bases between. CDR3: CASSPSGPPNTGELFF. CDR3 in DNA: TGTGCCAGTAGTCCCAGCGGGCCCCCGAACACCGGGGAGCTGTTTTTT.

The chain carries TRBV2 and TRBJ2-1, with 7 nucleotides matching TRBD1. In germline, CDR1 is SNHLY, CDR2 FYNNEI. This CDR3 has 14 residues. Trimming at V came to 4 bases and at J to 6 bases, leaving 6 bases not matched to a gene. CDR3 nucleotide sequence: TGTGCCAGCAGTGGACAGGGTTCTGGCAATGAGCAGTTCTTC. Amino acid sequence: CASSGQGSGNEQFF.

The chain is built from TRBV6-2 or TRBV6-3 and TRBJ1-1, with D hard to call. This CDR3 has 12 residues. Trimming shortened V by 5 bases and J by 10 bases, and 14 bases separated the two germline ends. Germline values: CDR1 MNHEY, CDR2 SVGEGT. The CDR3, as DNA: TGTGCCAGCAGTCTAAGTTATTCCGGAGCTTTCTTT. This codes for CASSLSYSGAFF.

CDR3 in DNA: TGTGCCAGCAGCACCCGACAGAACACCGGGGAGCTGTTTTTT. Translating it yields CASSTRQNTGELFF. The chain employs TRBV7-9 and TRBJ2-2; no definite D call. Per germline, CDR1 SEHNR and CDR2 FQNEAQ (reference sequence). The V end lost 5 bases, the J end lost 1 base, and 8 bases lay between the germline ends. CDR3 size: 14 residues. The variable domain in full, with the rest retrieved from reference TRBV7-9 and TRBJ2-2, is DTGVSQNPRHKITKRGQNVTFRCDPISEHNRLYWYRQTLGQGPEFLTYFQNEAQLEKSRLLSDRFSAERPKGSFSTLEIQRTEQGDSAMYLCASSTRQNTGELFFGEGSRLTVL.

This chain links TRBV9 with TRBJ1-4, with TRBD1 matching 8 bases. Looked up from germline, CDR1 is SGDLS and CDR2 is YYNGEE. J lost 6 bases, V lost 4 bases, and 8 bases had no gene match. The CDR3 runs to 15 residues. Here the CDR3 DNA reads TGTGCCAGCAGCACACGACAGGGGACCGATGAAAAACTGTTTTTT. Translating gives CASSTRQGTDEKLFF. Together with reference TRBV9 and TRBJ1-4, the CDR3 gives the full variable domain: DSGVTQTPKHLITATGQRVTLRCSPRSGDLSVYWYQQSLDQGLQFLIQYYNGEERAKGNILERFSAQQFPDLHSELNLSSLELGDSALYFCASSTRQGTDEKLFFGSGTQLSVL.

The genes are TRBV19 and TRBJ1-1, with a weak D call TRBD1 (6 bases). V was shortened by 7 bases and J by 8 bases, with 11 bases between the two germline ends. There are 11 residues in the CDR3. Germline V lookup: CDR1 LNHDA, CDR2 SQIVND (reference sequence). CDR3 loop: CASTRDREAFF. In DNA form, the CDR3 reads TGTGCCAGTACCCGAGACAGGGAAGCTTTCTTT. The whole variable domain, remainder taken from reference TRBV19 and TRBJ1-1, is DGGITQSPKYLFRKEGQNVTLSCEQNLNHDAMYWYRQDPGQGLRLIYYSQIVNDFQKGDIAEGYSVSREKKESFPLTVTSAQKNPTAFYLCASTRDREAFFGQGTRLTVV.

The chain has TRBV11-2 and TRBJ2-7; perhaps TRBD1 as D (5 bases). V was clipped by 5 bases and J by 5 bases, with 22 bases between them. This CDR3 is 16 amino acids long. Per germline, CDR1 SGHAT and CDR2 FQNNGV. The CDR3 coding sequence is TGTGCCAGCAGCAGAAAAGGGGCGTCCTCGAGGAACGAGCAGTACTTC. It translates to CASSRKGASSRNEQYF.

The chain employs TRBV9 and TRBJ1-2; 7 nucleotides match TRBD1. The CDR3 totals 13 residues. V lost 2 bases, J lost 8 bases, and 6 bases stayed unmatched. CDR1 and CDR2 (germline): SGDLS, YYNGEE. CDR3 nucleotide sequence: TGTGCCAGCAGCGTCAACAGGGGATACGGCTACACCTTC. This gives the protein CASSVNRGYGYTF.

This clone was found once. The chain couples TRBV18 to TRBJ2-3; a possible D gene is TRBD2 (5 bases). The V end was cut by 3 bases, the J end by 0 bases, with 19 bases between. Germline CDR1 KGHSH, CDR2 LQKENI. This CDR3 region has 18 residues. In nucleotides, the CDR3 is TGTGCCAGCTCACCCCGGGATAGCGCCAGAGAAAGCACAGATACGCAGTATTTT. Amino acid sequence: CASSPRDSARESTDTQYF.

This clone was seen just once. The gene calls are TRBV7-2 and TRBJ1-1; 10 bases map to TRBD1. This CDR3 has 14 residues. Germline CDR1 reads SGHTA; CDR2 reads FQGNSA. V was pared by 5 bases and J by 13 bases, with 13 bases of the junction left unmatched. The CDR3 DNA sequence: TGTGCCAGCAGCCTTGACAGGGGGCGCGAAGTCGATTTCTTT. As protein: CASSLDRGREVDFF.

The chain has TRBV7-2 and TRBJ2-5, with a weak D call TRBD1 (6 bases). Per the germline V gene, CDR1 is SGHTA and CDR2 is FQGNSA. The germline V and J ends were trimmed by 1 base and 1 base, with 7 bases remaining between them. CDR3 length equals 14 residues. CDR3 protein: CASSLVTGQETQYF. The CDR3 DNA reads as TGTGCCAGCAGCTTAGTGACAGGCCAAGAGACCCAGTACTTC.

The chain carries TRBV7-9 and TRBJ1-2; D remains ambiguous. The CDR3 runs to 16 residues. From germline, CDR1 is SEHNR and CDR2 FQNEAQ (reference sequence). V was trimmed by 0 bases and J by 0 bases, leaving 11 bases between them. In DNA, the CDR3 is TGTGCCAGCAGCTTAGCCGCCGGGGTAGCTAACTATGGCTACACCTTC. Its translation is CASSLAAGVANYGYTF.

The chain has TRBV29-1 and TRBJ1-2; possibly TRBD1 for D (5 bases). The CDR3 loop spans 19 amino acids. The V end was cut by 3 bases, the J end by 0 bases, with 26 bases between. Germline V gene lookup returns CDR1 SQVTM and CDR2 ANQGSEA. For the CDR3, the DNA is TGCAGCGTTGATAAATTAGGGGACGGAGGACTACTAGCTAACTATGGCTACACCTTC. Its translation: CSVDKLGDGGLLANYGYTF.